Listed below are T cell receptor beta chains from one sample, sequenced in a study of CD8 T cells in Susac syndrome. TCRdb reanalysed the immunoSEQ multiplex PCR reads using MiXCR and keeps one entry per CDR3 protein. The sample consists of about 120,000 distinct CDR3 sequences, more than 85% of them appearing once. Sequenced sample: CD4+ T cells from PBMCs. Receptors were obtained from a human donor with multiple sclerosis. Both conserved end residues are part of each CDR3. A D gene is named only where the DNA matches it firmly. The size of a clone is reported for some rows only, either as once, few or many, or as a class for expanded clones.

J gene | CDR3 length | V gene | D gene | clone size | CDR3 protein | CDR3 DNA
TRBJ2-1 | 15 | TRBV20-1 | TRBD2 | . | CSARGSGGLGDEQFF | TGCAGTGCTAGGGGCTCGGGGGGGCTTGGCGATGAGCAGTTCTTC
TRBJ2-7 | 15 | TRBV20-1 | TRBD1 | once | CSAQGQGAGSYEQYF | TGCAGTGCTCAGGGACAGGGGGCCGGATCCTACGAGCAGTACTTC
TRBJ2-5 | 13 | TRBV29-1 | . | . | CSVELQGSETQYF | TGCAGCGTTGAATTGCAGGGTTCAGAGACCCAGTACTTC
TRBJ2-3 | 19 | TRBV10-3 | . | . | CAISESLLKTDILTDTQYF | TGTGCCATCAGTGAGTCCCTTCTAAAGACGGACATTCTCACAGATACGCAGTATTTT
TRBJ1-1 | 13 | TRBV6-5 | . | . | CASTRDLGTEAFF | TGTGCCAGCACCAGGGACTTAGGCACTGAAGCTTTCTTT
TRBJ1-1 | 13 | TRBV3-1 | . | . | CASSTDWLGEAFF | TGTGCCAGCAGCACGGACTGGCTCGGTGAAGCTTTCTTT
TRBJ1-5 | 13 | TRBV24-1 | . | . | CATSDRGGDPQHF | TGTGCCACCAGTGACAGAGGGGGGGATCCCCAGCATTTT
TRBJ1-3 | 19 | TRBV15 | . | . | CATSRDERQPLFSGNTIYF | TGTGCCACCAGCAGAGATGAGAGACAGCCCTTGTTTTCTGGAAACACCATATATTTT
TRBJ2-2 | 14 | TRBV10-3 | TRBD2 | . | CASGTSGGTGELFF | TGTGCCAGCGGGACTAGCGGGGGTACCGGGGAGCTGTTTTTT
TRBJ1-1 | 13 | TRBV30 | . | . | CAWRQGLNTEAFF | TGTGCCTGGAGGCAGGGGCTGAACACTGAAGCTTTCTTT
TRBJ1-3 | 11 | TRBV20-1 | . | . | CSARWGAAIYF | TGCAGTGCTAGATGGGGGGCGGCCATATATTTT
TRBJ2-1 | 16 | TRBV7-2 | TRBD2 | . | CASSLQAGGLGNEQFF | TGTGCCAGCAGCTTGCAGGCGGGGGGGCTTGGGAATGAGCAGTTCTTC
TRBJ2-7 | 13 | TRBV15 | . | . | CATSTRDSYEQYF | TGTGCCACCAGCACTAGAGACTCCTACGAGCAGTACTTC
TRBJ2-3 | 15 | TRBV11-2 | TRBD1 | . | CASSPGTGGMHTQYF | TGTGCCAGCAGCCCCGGGACAGGGGGCATGCATACGCAGTATTTT
TRBJ2-5 | 16 | TRBV5-1 | TRBD2 | once | CASSFSGTSGQETQYF | TGCGCCAGCAGCTTCTCCGGGACTAGCGGACAAGAGACCCAGTACTTC
TRBJ1-1 | 13 | TRBV29-1 | . | once | CSVEDSVETEAFF | TGCAGCGTTGAGGACAGCGTAGAGACTGAAGCTTTCTTT
TRBJ2-2 | 14 | TRBV7-7 | . | . | CASSLDTNTGELFF | TGTGCTAGCAGCTTAGATACGAACACCGGGGAGCTGTTTTTT
TRBJ1-2 | 18 | TRBV15 | . | . | CATSRYSPGRDRMEGYTF | TGTGCCACCAGCAGATATTCGCCCGGTCGAGACAGGATGGAGGGCTACACCTTC
TRBJ1-2 | 13 | TRBV5-6 | . | . | CASADRGNYGYTF | TGTGCCAGCGCCGACCGAGGCAACTATGGCTACACCTTC
TRBJ1-2 | 15 | TRBV6-5 | TRBD1 | . | CASSRDRGHGYGYTF | TGTGCCAGCAGTAGAGACAGGGGGCACGGCTATGGCTACACCTTC
TRBJ2-7 | 15 | TRBV6-5 | TRBD1 | . | CASSSGQGTTRGQYF | TGTGCCAGCAGCTCGGGACAGGGCACGACCCGTGGGCAGTACTTC
TRBJ1-6 | 15 | TRBV27 | . | . | CASTPLGLYNSPLHF | TGTGCCAGCACCCCCCTCGGACTGTATAATTCACCCCTCCACTTT
TRBJ1-2 | 12 | TRBV5-1 | . | . | CASSEGDYGYTF | TGCGCCAGCAGCGAAGGCGACTATGGCTACACCTTC
TRBJ1-1 | 13 | TRBV12-3/TRBV12-4 | . | . | CASSHTGTSEAFF | TGTGCCAGCAGTCATACCGGGACTTCAGAAGCTTTCTTT
TRBJ2-7 | 14 | TRBV30 | TRBD1 | . | CAWDTGTGWHEQYF | TGTGCCTGGGATACCGGGACAGGGTGGCACGAGCAGTACTTC